A single sample gave rise to the 6 T cell receptor beta chains below, sequenced in a study of blood T cell repertoires in COVID-19. Here immunoSEQ multiplex PCR was the method, and the copy in TCRdb shows in-frame clones only, minus some. The sample shows approximately 35,000 clones, 65% to 90% of them seen only once. Input material: peripheral blood. Receptor source: a human donor in a cohort sampled during active COVID-19.

The genes are TRBV28 and TRBJ1-1; D is ambiguous. Germline CDR1 is MDHEN and CDR2 is SYDVKM. This CDR3 is built from 15 residues. V was shortened by 5 bases and J by 4 bases, with 17 bases between the two germline ends. CDR3 region: CASSPDWGVSTEAFF. DNA of the CDR3: TGTGCCAGCAGTCCCGACTGGGGAGTAAGCACTGAAGCTTTCTTT.

The chain combines TRBV18 with TRBJ2-3, with TRBD2 identical over 12 bases. CDR3 size: 14 residues. Germline V gene sequence: CDR1 KGHSH, CDR2 LQKENI. Losses at the gene ends were 3 bases for V and 6 bases for J; bases not matched to a gene: 1. DNA for the CDR3: TGTGCCAGCTCACCCGGACTAGCGGGGGATACGCAGTATTTT. Amino acid sequence: CASSPGLAGDTQYF.

In its sample, this clone was seen once. The V gene is TRBV3-1 (or the pseudogene TRBV3-2), the J gene TRBJ2-2; a possible D gene is TRBD2 (7 bases). Trimming left V 5 bases short and J 4 bases short, with 14 bases between. There are 15 residues in the CDR3. Germline loops: CDR1 LGHDT, CDR2 YNNKEL (reference sequence). CDR3 residues: CASSRGGGGTGELFF. CDR3 sequence (DNA): TGTGCCAGCAGCAGAGGGGGGGGCGGCACCGGGGAGCTGTTTTTT.

V usage is TRBV7-9 and J usage is TRBJ1-1; D is ambiguous. This CDR3 region has 13 residues. The germline V gene has CDR1 SEHNR and CDR2 FQNEAQ (reference sequence). Trimming removed 8 bases at V and 1 base at J, with 11 bases between. The CDR3 DNA reads as TGTGCCAGCTCTGATTGGCAGAACACTGAAGCTTTCTTT. This sequence encodes CASSDWQNTEAFF.

V gene TRBV6-5 combines with J gene TRBJ1-3; D remains unclear. The CDR3 consists of 13 residues. V was clipped by 8 bases and J by 5 bases, with 13 bases between them. Germline-derived CDR1 and CDR2 are MNHEY and SVGAGI. CDR3 sequence reads: CASSRGDRNTIYF. The CDR3 coding sequence is TGTGCCAGCTCAAGAGGTGATAGAAACACCATATATTTT.

The rearrangement links TRBV30 to TRBJ1-3, with D unresolved. V lost 3 bases and J lost 2, with 11 bases in between. The length of the CDR3 is 14 residues. CDR1 GTSNPN and CDR2 SVGIG come from the germline V gene (reference sequence). The CDR3 protein is CAWRYSTTGNTIYF. CDR3 in DNA: TGTGCCTGGAGGTACAGTACCACTGGAAACACCATATATTTT.